Sequencing of this T cell receptor (beta chain) was carried out in a study of beta chain features in type 1 diabetes. Between the trimmed V and J ends, which lost 2 bases and 3 bases, there was a span of 5 bases. The CDR3 loop spans 13 amino acids. Per germline, CDR1 SNHLY and CDR2 FYNNEI. What was sequenced were expressed TCRB transcripts, since all of the isolated RNA had been reverse transcribed. Some clones are missing from TCRdb's copy, which holds only in-frame ones; the method was immunoSEQ multiplex PCR. The sample yields 300,000 to 350,000 clones, roughly a fifth seen once. Sequencing was done on a sample of naive CD4+ T cells from blood. The source is a woman aged 18-29 years in good health. The V call is TRBV2, the J call TRBJ1-3; D not certain. The chain's CDR3 is CASSERGGNTIYF. In nucleotides, the CDR3 is TGTGCCAGCAGTGAACGGGGTGGAAACACCATATATTTT. Looking up the rest from reference TRBV2 and TRBJ1-3 gives the full variable domain: EPEVTQTPSHQVTQMGQEVILRCVPISNHLYFYWYRQILGQKVEFLVSFYNNEISEKSEIFDDQFSVERPDGSNFTLKIRSTKLEDSAMYFCASSERGGNTIYFGEGSWLTVV.